The clone carrying this T cell receptor (beta chain) has more than one count but fewer than ten. Preparation of the TCRbeta library used unique molecular identifiers. TCRdb analysed the PCR reads with MiXCR anew, one entry per CDR3 protein. The sample carries approximately 520,000 distinct CDR3 sequences, about 31% recorded once. The sample is drawn from a study of T-cell reconstitution after alpha-beta-depleted transplantation in children. The CDR3 spans 13 residues. V lost 3 bases, J lost 5 bases, and 10 bases lay in between. CDR1 MGHRA and CDR2 YSYEKL come from the germline V gene. Sequenced material: PBMCs from the stem cell graft donor, taken from the stem cell graft. The sequence was obtained from a human donor who donated a stem cell graft to a child with aplastic anemia. V gene TRBV4-1 combines with J gene TRBJ1-2; D gene ambiguous. CDR3 DNA sequence: TGCGCCAGCAGCCAGGAGGGCTGGTATGGCTACACCTTC. Protein sequence: CASSQEGWYGYTF.